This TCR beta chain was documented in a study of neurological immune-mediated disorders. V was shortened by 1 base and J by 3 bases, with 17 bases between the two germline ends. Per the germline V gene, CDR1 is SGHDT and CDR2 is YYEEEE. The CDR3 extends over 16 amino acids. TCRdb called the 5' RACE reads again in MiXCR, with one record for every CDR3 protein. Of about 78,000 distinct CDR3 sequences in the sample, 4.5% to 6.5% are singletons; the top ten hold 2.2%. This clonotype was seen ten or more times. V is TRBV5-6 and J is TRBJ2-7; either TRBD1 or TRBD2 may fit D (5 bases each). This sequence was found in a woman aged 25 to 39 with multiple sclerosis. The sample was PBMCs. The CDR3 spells CASSLFSGAVIYEQYF. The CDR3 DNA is TGTGCCAGCAGCTTGTTTTCCGGGGCGGTAATCTACGAGCAGTACTTC.